This is a list of T cell receptor beta chains from one sample in a study of blood T cell repertoires in COVID-19. Data came from immunoSEQ multiplex PCR; TCRdb stores just in-frame clones and leaves some out. The table includes approximately 400,000 clones, 83% detected once. The material sequenced was PBMCs or T cells enriched from blood (not recorded which). These receptor sequences come from a woman aged 45-65 years who had recovered from COVID-19. The CDR3 runs from the conserved cysteine through the conserved F or W. A D gene is named only where the DNA matches it firmly. Clone size appears in some rows only: once, few, many, or a class for an expanded clone.

NA TRBJ2-1 NA TRBV23-1 CASSLREHYNEQFF TGCGCCAGCAGTTTACGGGAGCACTACAATGAGCAGTTCTTC
NA TRBJ2-2 TRBD2 TRBV11-2 CASSSGLVNTGELFF TGTGCCAGCAGCTCAGGACTAGTTAACACCGGGGAGCTGTTTTTT
once TRBJ1-3 TRBD1 TRBV4-3 CASSHGTASGNTIYF TGCGCCAGCAGCCACGGGACAGCCTCTGGAAACACCATATATTTT
NA TRBJ1-2 NA TRBV6-5 CASDYRAASYTF TGTGCCAGCGACTACAGGGCGGCCTCCTACACCTTC
few TRBJ1-5 NA TRBV7-8 CASSRDTNQPQHF TGTGCCAGCAGCCGGGACACCAATCAGCCCCAGCATTTT
NA TRBJ1-1 TRBD1 TRBV9 CASSGTSKTGGTEAFF TGTGCCAGCAGCGGGACCTCCAAGACAGGGGGTACTGAAGCTTTCTTT
NA TRBJ1-1 NA TRBV5-6 CASSLFGVPEAFF TGTGCCAGCAGCTTGTTCGGGGTCCCTGAAGCTTTCTTT
NA TRBJ1-2 NA TRBV10-3 CAISEQGRDRYGYTF TGTGCCATCAGTGAGCAGGGCAGGGATCGGTATGGCTACACCTTC
NA TRBJ2-7 NA TRBV12-2 CASRHNRGPAREQYF TGTGCAAGTCGTCATAACAGGGGCCCAGCGCGAGAGCAGTACTTC
few TRBJ2-3 TRBD1 TRBV11-3 CAVNGRGTDTQYF TGTGCCGTCAATGGCAGGGGGACAGATACGCAGTATTTT
NA TRBJ1-1 TRBD1 TRBV19 CASRQGAGMNTEAFF TGTGCCAGTAGACAGGGGGCAGGGATGAACACTGAAGCTTTCTTT
NA TRBJ1-6 NA TRBV6-5 CASSYSREVDNSPLHF TGTGCCAGCAGTTACTCCAGGGAGGTCGATAATTCACCCCTCCACTTT
NA TRBJ1-2 TRBD1 TRBV4-3 CASSQDVGTGYGYTF TGCGCCAGCAGCCAAGATGTCGGGACAGGGTATGGCTACACCTTC
once TRBJ1-1 NA TRBV7-9 CASSSWGGLKMNTEAFF TGTGCCAGCAGCTCCTGGGGGGGCTTAAAAATGAACACTGAAGCTTTCTTT
once TRBJ1-2 NA TRBV6-2/TRBV6-3 CASSLHRPSPTGYTF TGTGCCAGCAGTCTTCACAGGCCCTCCCCCACGGGCTACACCTTC
NA TRBJ2-4 NA TRBV5-8 CASSSGDIGENIQYF TGTGCCAGCAGCTCGGGGGATATCGGCGAAAACATTCAGTACTTC
once TRBJ2-2 NA TRBV11-3 CASSLVAGTGELFF TGTGCCAGCAGCTTAGTGGCGGGGACCGGGGAGCTGTTTTTT
NA TRBJ2-7 TRBD2 TRBV10-3 CAISAGGPREQYF TGTGCCATCAGTGCGGGGGGGCCGAGGGAGCAGTACTTC
NA TRBJ1-6 NA TRBV11-2 CASSPQGRGHTPLHF TGTGCCAGCAGCCCACAGGGAAGGGGCCATACACCCCTCCACTTT
NA TRBJ1-3 NA TRBV28 CASSFLLSGNTIYF TGTGCCAGCAGTTTTCTCTTGTCGGGAAACACCATATATTTT
NA TRBJ1-1 NA TRBV30 CAWSVTRDTEAFF TGTGCCTGGAGTGTAACCCGGGATACTGAAGCTTTCTTT
NA TRBJ2-3 NA TRBV7-9 CASSQREDTQYF TGTGCCAGCAGCCAAAGGGAGGATACGCAGTATTTT
NA TRBJ1-2 NA TRBV14 CASSQDEDRLVYGYTF TGTGCCAGCAGCCAAGACGAGGACAGATTAGTCTATGGCTACACCTTC
NA TRBJ2-5 TRBD1 TRBV5-1 CASSLTGGGQETQYF TGCGCCAGCAGCTTAACAGGGGGCGGGCAAGAGACCCAGTACTTC
NA TRBJ2-7 TRBD1 TRBV11-3 CASSPGTGYDEQYF TGTGCCAGCAGCCCAGGGACAGGATACGACGAGCAGTACTTC
few TRBJ2-2 TRBD2 TRBV7-2 CASSLVGRAPGELFF TGTGCCAGCAGCTTGGTCGGGAGGGCCCCCGGGGAGCTGTTTTTT
NA TRBJ1-6 NA TRBV5-1 CASTLQGGNYNSPLHF TGCGCCAGCACCCTACAGGGAGGGAACTATAATTCACCCCTCCACTTT
NA TRBJ1-2 NA TRBV9 CASSDPSDYGYTF TGTGCCAGCAGCGATCCATCAGACTATGGCTACACCTTC
few TRBJ1-2 NA TRBV7-2 CASSLMGRGHYGYTF TGTGCCAGCAGCTTAATGGGCAGGGGACACTATGGCTACACCTTC
NA TRBJ1-2 TRBD1 TRBV27 CASSRTGGGYTF TGTGCCAGCAGCCGGACAGGGGGTGGCTACACCTTC
once TRBJ1-4 NA TRBV25-1 CASSESRGFLVEKLFF TGTGCCAGCAGTGAATCCCGGGGGTTCCTCGTTGAAAAACTGTTTTTT
NA TRBJ1-3 NA TRBV7-2 CASSLGAGVLTDTIYF TGTGCCAGCAGCTTAGGAGCAGGGGTTTTAACGGACACCATATATTTT
NA TRBJ1-6 NA TRBV5-5 CASGSNYNSPLHF TGTGCCAGCGGGAGTAATTATAATTCACCCCTCCACTTT
NA TRBJ1-1 TRBD1 TRBV6-2/TRBV6-3 CASSSQGVNTEAFF TGTGCCAGCAGTTCACAGGGGGTGAACACTGAAGCTTTCTTT
NA TRBJ2-5 TRBD2 TRBV27 CASSFVSGGGMGTQYF TGTGCCAGCAGTTTCGTGAGCGGGGGGGGAATGGGGACCCAGTACTTC
NA TRBJ2-2 TRBD1 TRBV7-2 CASRLGSGQGVSNTGELFF TGTGCCAGCAGACTAGGGTCGGGACAGGGGGTCTCGAACACCGGGGAGCTGTTTTTT
once TRBJ2-1 TRBD2 TRBV10-3 CAISNSLAGGSYNEQFF TGTGCCATCAGTAACTCTTTAGCGGGGGGGTCCTACAATGAGCAGTTCTTC
NA TRBJ1-1 NA TRBV27 CASSVQGHGNTEAFF TGTGCCAGCAGTGTACAGGGTCACGGGAACACTGAAGCTTTCTTT
few TRBJ1-1 NA TRBV5-4 CASSLAVTGVNTEAFF TGTGCCAGCAGCTTGGCGGTGACAGGCGTAAACACTGAAGCTTTCTTT
NA TRBJ1-1 NA TRBV7-9 CASSLRQVNTEAFF TGTGCCAGCAGCTTACGGCAGGTCAACACTGAAGCTTTCTTT
NA TRBJ2-7 NA TRBV7-8 CASSRGGIDYEQYF TGTGCCAGCAGCAGGGGGGGGATAGACTACGAGCAGTACTTC
once TRBJ1-5 NA TRBV7-9 CASSFGPGAGGNQPQHF TGTGCCAGCAGCTTCGGCCCTGGCGCCGGGGGCAATCAGCCCCAGCATTTT
NA TRBJ2-1 TRBD2 TRBV7-2 CASSLGLAVNEQFF TGTGCCAGCAGCCTAGGACTAGCGGTGAATGAGCAGTTCTTC
NA TRBJ2-7 NA TRBV7-9 CASSLDTYEQYF TGTGCCAGCAGCTTGGACACCTACGAGCAGTACTTC
NA TRBJ1-1 NA TRBV10-3 CAISESGGNKAFF TGTGCCATCAGTGAGTCCGGAGGAAATAAAGCTTTCTTT
NA TRBJ1-2 NA TRBV7-9 CASSLVQGYGYTF TGTGCCAGCAGCTTAGTTCAGGGTTATGGCTACACCTTC
NA TRBJ1-4 NA TRBV6-5 CASGPTGMANEKLFF TGTGCCAGCGGACCAACAGGGATGGCTAATGAAAAACTGTTTTTT
NA TRBJ1-2 NA TRBV29-1 CSVEGEGTPYGYTF TGCAGCGTTGAAGGGGAGGGAACTCCCTATGGCTACACCTTC
NA TRBJ2-5 TRBD2 TRBV19 CASSTLGLQETQYF TGTGCCAGTAGTACGCTGGGACTACAAGAGACCCAGTACTTC
NA TRBJ2-7 TRBD2 TRBV20-1 CSASGTSGKASSYEQYF TGCAGTGCTAGTGGGACTAGCGGGAAAGCCAGCTCCTACGAGCAGTACTTC
NA TRBJ1-1 NA TRBV10-3 CAIAGSVGNTEAFF TGTGCCATCGCGGGCTCGGTGGGGAACACTGAAGCTTTCTTT
NA TRBJ1-5 NA TRBV30 CAWSGGGNNQPQHF TGTGCCTGGAGTGGCGGGGGAAACAATCAGCCCCAGCATTTT
NA TRBJ2-7 NA TRBV5-1 CASTGDSLTYEQYF TGCGCCAGCACGGGGGACAGTTTGACCTACGAGCAGTACTTC
NA TRBJ1-3 NA TRBV19 CASSRGSSGNTIYF TGTGCCAGCTCACGGGGTTCCTCTGGAAACACCATATATTTT
NA TRBJ1-5 NA TRBV19 CASNRREGSQPQHF TGTGCCAGTAATCGAAGGGAGGGCAGTCAGCCCCAGCATTTT
NA TRBJ1-2 TRBD1 TRBV10-1 CAGRDRVGCGYGYTF TGCGCCGGCCGGGACAGGGTCGGTTGTGGCTATGGCTACACCTTC
NA TRBJ2-3 NA TRBV5-1 CASSWSGEPTDTQYF TGCGCCAGCAGTTGGTCGGGAGAACCCACAGATACGCAGTATTTT
few TRBJ1-6 TRBD1 TRBV6-5 CASTDRGNSPLHF TGTGCCAGCACCGACAGGGGCAATTCACCCCTCCACTTT
NA TRBJ1-2 NA TRBV14 CASSQGSPRGYTF TGTGCCAGCAGCCAAGGGTCTCCGAGAGGCTACACCTTC
once TRBJ2-5 TRBD2 TRBV7-9 CASSRTSGGGETQYF TGTGCCAGCAGCCGTACTAGCGGGGGTGGAGAGACCCAGTACTTC